The TCR beta chain under discussion was sequenced for a study of identical twins. J gave up 3 bases and V 5 bases, and 8 bases lay outside the gene matches. The CDR3 runs to 15 residues. CDR1 MDHEN and CDR2 SYDVKM come from the germline V gene. Template switching added a universal primer binding site, and final cDNA carried unique molecular identifiers. Using its own MiXCR run on the 5' RACE reads, TCRdb lists one record per CDR3 protein. Of nearly 900,000 distinct CDR3 sequences listed, roughly an eighth are singletons. This clonotype was detected ten times or more. This sample was shared with a second study, whose subject was yellow fever vaccine responses in identical twins.

The material sequenced was PBMCs. The chain uses TRBV28 and TRBJ2-7, with 9 bases lining up with TRBD2. The receptor was isolated from a woman aged 18-29 years in good health. The CDR3 region is CASSPPTSGHYEQYF. As DNA, the CDR3 is TGTGCCAGCAGTCCGCCGACTAGCGGCCACTACGAGCAGTACTTC.